This T cell receptor beta chain came from a study of graft-versus-host responses after intestinal transplantation. Study overall: Those transplanted obtained multivisceral, liver-intestinal, or isolated intestinal grafts. Anti-thymocyte globulin served as induction for all recipients, who then took tacrolimus and steroids for about three years.

Between the trimmed V and J ends, which lost 1 base and 5 bases, there was a span of 17 bases. This CDR3 has 16 amino acids. Looked up from germline, CDR1 is SNHLY and CDR2 is FYNNEI. Only a few counts were recorded for this clone. Its antigen is not identified. Profiled with immunoSEQ multiplex PCR; TCRdb holds only in-frame clones, not every one. In the table there are fewer than 50,000 clones, roughly 84% of which are singletons. The sequenced sample was unstimulated CD4+ T cells sorted from spleen or lymph node cells, obtained before transplant. The V and J genes are TRBV2 and TRBJ2-5; possible D gene TRBD2, 6 bases. This clonotype was obtained from a human donor who was the organ donor for an intestinal transplant. This CDR3 is CASSEGGPGGLETQYF. The CDR3 DNA sequence: TGTGCCAGCAGTGAAGGGGGACCCGGGGGTTTGGAGACCCAGTACTTC.